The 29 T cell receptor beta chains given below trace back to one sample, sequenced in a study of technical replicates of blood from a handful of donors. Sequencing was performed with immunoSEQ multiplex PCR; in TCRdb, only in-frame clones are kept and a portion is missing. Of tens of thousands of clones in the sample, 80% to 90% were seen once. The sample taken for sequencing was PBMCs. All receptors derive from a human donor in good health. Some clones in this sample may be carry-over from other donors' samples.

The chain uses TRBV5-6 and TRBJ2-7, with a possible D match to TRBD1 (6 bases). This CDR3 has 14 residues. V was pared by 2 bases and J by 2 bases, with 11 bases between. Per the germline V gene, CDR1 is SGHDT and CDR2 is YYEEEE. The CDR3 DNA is TGTGCCAGCAGCTTAGGACAGTCAGCCTACGAGCAGTACTTC. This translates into CASSLGQSAYEQYF.

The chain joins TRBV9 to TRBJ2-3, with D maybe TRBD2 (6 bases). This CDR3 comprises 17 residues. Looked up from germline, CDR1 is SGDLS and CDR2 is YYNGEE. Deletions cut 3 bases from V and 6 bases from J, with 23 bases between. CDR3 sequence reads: CASSAGGAGLQWDTQYF. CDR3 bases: TGTGCCAGCAGCGCAGGTGGGGCGGGACTGCAGTGGGATACGCAGTATTTT.

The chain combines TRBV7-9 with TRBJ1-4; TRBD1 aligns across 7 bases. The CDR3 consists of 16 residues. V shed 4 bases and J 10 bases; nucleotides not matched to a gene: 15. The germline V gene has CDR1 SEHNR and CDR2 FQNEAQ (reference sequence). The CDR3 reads CASSSGTEIQGGKLFF. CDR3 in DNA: TGTGCCAGCAGCTCCGGGACAGAGATACAAGGAGGAAAACTGTTTTTT.

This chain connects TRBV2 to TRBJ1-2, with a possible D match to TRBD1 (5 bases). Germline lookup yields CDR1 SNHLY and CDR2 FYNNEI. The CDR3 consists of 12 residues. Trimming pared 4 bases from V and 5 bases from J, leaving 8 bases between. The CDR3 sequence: CASSVTDYGYTF. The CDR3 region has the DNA TGTGCCAGCAGTGTGACAGATTATGGCTACACCTTC.

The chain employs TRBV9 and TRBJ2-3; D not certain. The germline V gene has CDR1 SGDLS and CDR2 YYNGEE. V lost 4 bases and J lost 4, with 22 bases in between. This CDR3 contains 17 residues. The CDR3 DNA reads TGTGCCAGCAGCCCCCCCGGTCGCCATCCTAGATCAGATACGCAGTATTTT. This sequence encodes CASSPPGRHPRSDTQYF.

CDR3 loop: CASSRGQGGRQPQHF. For the CDR3, the DNA is TGTGCCAGCAGTCGTGGACAGGGCGGCCGTCAGCCCCAGCATTTT. This chain uses TRBV2 with TRBJ1-5; 8 bases fit TRBD1. V trimming: 5 bases; J trimming: 6 bases; junction bases outside the gene matches: 9. The CDR3 is 15 amino acids. The germline V gene encodes CDR1 SNHLY and CDR2 FYNNEI.

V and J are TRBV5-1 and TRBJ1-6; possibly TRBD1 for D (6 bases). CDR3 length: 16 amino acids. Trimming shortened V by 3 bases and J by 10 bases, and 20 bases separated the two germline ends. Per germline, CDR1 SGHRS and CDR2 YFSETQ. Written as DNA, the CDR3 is TGCGCCAGCAGCTGGGGGCCCGGGGCAGGGGAATCACCCCTCCACTTT. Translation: CASSWGPGAGESPLHF.

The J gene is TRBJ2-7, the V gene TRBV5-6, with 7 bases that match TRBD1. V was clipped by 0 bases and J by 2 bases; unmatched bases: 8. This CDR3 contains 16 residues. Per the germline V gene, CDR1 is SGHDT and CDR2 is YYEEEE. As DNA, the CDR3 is TGTGCCAGCAGCTTGGCCGGACAGGTTGGGGCCTACGAGCAGTACTTC. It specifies CASSLAGQVGAYEQYF.

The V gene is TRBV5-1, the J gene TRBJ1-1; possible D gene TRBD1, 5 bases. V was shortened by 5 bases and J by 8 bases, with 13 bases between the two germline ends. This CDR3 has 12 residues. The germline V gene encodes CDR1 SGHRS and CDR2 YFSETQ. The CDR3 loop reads CASSGAGPEAFF. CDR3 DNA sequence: TGCGCCAGCAGTGGGGCGGGACCCGAAGCTTTCTTT.

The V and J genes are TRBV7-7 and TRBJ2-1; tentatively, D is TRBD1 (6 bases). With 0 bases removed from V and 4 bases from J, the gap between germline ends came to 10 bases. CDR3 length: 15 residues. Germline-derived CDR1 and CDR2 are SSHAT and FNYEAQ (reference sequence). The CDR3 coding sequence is TGTGCCAGCAGCTTAGCGTACGGGACATACAATGAGCAGTTCTTC. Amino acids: CASSLAYGTYNEQFF.

The CDR3 DNA reads as TGTGCCAGCAGCCCCCGGGACAGGGACGGCTACACCTTC. Translated: CASSPRDRDGYTF. This chain links TRBV7-9 with TRBJ1-2; 9 bases are a match to TRBD1. The CDR3 covers 13 residues. Germline trimming cut 5 bases from V and 8 bases from J; bases unmatched to any gene: 6. Germline-derived CDR1 and CDR2 are SEHNR and FQNEAQ (reference sequence).

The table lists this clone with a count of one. The CDR3 DNA is TGTGCCAGCAGCCTCTCCCGGACTAGCGGTCGTCAGGAGCAGTACTTC. Protein: CASSLSRTSGRQEQYF. The V call is TRBV7-3, the J call TRBJ2-7; 10 bases are shared with TRBD2. From germline, CDR1 is SGHTA and CDR2 FQGTGA. The CDR3 runs 16 residues. Trimming took 5 bases from V and 7 from J; bases not matched to a gene: 14.

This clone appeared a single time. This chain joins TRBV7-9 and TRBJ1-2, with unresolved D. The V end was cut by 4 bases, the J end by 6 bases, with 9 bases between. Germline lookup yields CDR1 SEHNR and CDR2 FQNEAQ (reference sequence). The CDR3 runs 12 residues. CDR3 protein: CASSSGADGYTF. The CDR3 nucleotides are TGTGCCAGCAGCTCCGGAGCGGATGGCTACACCTTC.

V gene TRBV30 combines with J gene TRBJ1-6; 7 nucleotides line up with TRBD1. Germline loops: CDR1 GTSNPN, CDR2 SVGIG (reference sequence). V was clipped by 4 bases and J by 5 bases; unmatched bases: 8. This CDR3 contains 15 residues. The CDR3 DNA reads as TGTGCCTGGACCAAAGGGACAGTCCATAATTCACCCCTCCACTTT. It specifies CAWTKGTVHNSPLHF.

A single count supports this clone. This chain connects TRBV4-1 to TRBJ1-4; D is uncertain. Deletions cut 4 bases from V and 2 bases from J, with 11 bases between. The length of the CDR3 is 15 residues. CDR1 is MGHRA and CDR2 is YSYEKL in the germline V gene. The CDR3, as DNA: TGCGCCAGCAGCCTTCGGGATTCTACTAATGAAAAACTGTTTTTT. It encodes CASSLRDSTNEKLFF.

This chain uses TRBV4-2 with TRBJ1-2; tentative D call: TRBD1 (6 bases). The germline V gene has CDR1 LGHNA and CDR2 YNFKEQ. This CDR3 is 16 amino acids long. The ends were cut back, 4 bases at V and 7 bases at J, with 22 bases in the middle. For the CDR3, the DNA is TGTGCCAGCAGCCGGGGTGGGGGCGGGCCGGAGAGTGGCTACACCTTC. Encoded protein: CASSRGGGGPESGYTF.

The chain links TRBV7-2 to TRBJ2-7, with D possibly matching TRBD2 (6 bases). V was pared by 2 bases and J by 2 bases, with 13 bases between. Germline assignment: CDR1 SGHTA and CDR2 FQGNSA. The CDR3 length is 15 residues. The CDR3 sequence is CASSLRAGPAYEQYF. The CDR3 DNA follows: TGTGCCAGCAGCTTAAGAGCGGGCCCCGCCTACGAGCAGTACTTC.

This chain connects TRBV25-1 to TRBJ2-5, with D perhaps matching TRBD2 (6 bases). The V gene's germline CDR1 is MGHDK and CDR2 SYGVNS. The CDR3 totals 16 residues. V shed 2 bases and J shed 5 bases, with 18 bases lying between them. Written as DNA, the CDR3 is TGTGCCAGCAGTGAACGGAGGGGTGCAGGCGGCGAGACCCAGTACTTC. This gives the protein CASSERRGAGGETQYF.

DNA for the CDR3: TGCGCCAGCAGCCCACAGGGGACAGATACGCAGTATTTT. Its translation: CASSPQGTDTQYF. The chain is built from TRBV5-1 and TRBJ2-3, with 7 bases identical to TRBD1. Germline V lookup: CDR1 SGHRS, CDR2 YFSETQ. V lost 4 bases to trimming and J lost 3 bases; unmatched junction nucleotides: 2. The CDR3 totals 13 residues.

The CDR3 spells CASSPPGLKETQYF. The CDR3 DNA sequence: TGTGCCAGCTCACCACCGGGGCTGAAAGAGACCCAGTACTTC. The chain employs TRBV18 and TRBJ2-5, with D perhaps matching TRBD1 (5 bases). Trimming stripped 0 bases from V and 3 bases from J, with 8 bases between. Germline V CDR1 and CDR2: KGHSH, LQKENI. The CDR3 is made up of 14 amino acids.

For the CDR3, the DNA is TGTGCCAGCAGCCCGGGGAGGGTTTGGGGCTACACCTTC. It yields the protein CASSPGRVWGYTF. The chain combines TRBV6-1 with TRBJ1-2; D remains unclear. CDR3 length: 13 residues. The germline V gene encodes CDR1 MNHNS and CDR2 SASEGT. Trimming left V 6 bases short and J 8 bases short, with 16 bases between.

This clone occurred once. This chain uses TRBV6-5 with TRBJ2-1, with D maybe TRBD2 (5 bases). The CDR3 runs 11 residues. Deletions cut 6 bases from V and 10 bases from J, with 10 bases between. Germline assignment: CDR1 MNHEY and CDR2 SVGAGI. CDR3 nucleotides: TGTGCCAGCAGATCGGGGAGAGAGCAGTTCTTC. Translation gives CASRSGREQFF.

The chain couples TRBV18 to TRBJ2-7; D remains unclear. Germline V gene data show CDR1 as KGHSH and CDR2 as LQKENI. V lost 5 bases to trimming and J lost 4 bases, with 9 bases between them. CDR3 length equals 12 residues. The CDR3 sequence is CASSAAAYEQYF. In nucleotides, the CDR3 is TGTGCCAGCTCAGCCGCGGCTTACGAGCAGTACTTC.

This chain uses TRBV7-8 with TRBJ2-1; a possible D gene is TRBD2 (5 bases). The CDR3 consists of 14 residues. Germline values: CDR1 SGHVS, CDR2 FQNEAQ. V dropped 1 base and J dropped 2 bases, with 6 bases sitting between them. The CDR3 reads CASSLELAYNEQFF. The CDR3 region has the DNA TGTGCCAGCAGCTTAGAACTAGCCTACAATGAGCAGTTCTTC.

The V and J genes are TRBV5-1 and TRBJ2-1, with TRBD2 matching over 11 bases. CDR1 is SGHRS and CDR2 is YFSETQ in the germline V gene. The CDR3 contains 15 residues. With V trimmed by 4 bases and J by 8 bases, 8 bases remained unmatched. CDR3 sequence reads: CASSPGTSGPHEQFF. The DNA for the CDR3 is TGCGCCAGCAGCCCGGGGACTAGCGGCCCCCATGAGCAGTTCTTC.

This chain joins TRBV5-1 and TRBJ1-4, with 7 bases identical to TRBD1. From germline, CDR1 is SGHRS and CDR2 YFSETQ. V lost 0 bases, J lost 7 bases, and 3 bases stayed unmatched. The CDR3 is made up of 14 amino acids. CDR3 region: CASSLEGAFEKLFF. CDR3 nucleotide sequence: TGCGCCAGCAGCTTGGAGGGGGCATTTGAAAAACTGTTTTTT. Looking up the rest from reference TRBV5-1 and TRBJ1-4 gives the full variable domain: KAGVTQTPRYLIKTRGQQVTLSCSPISGHRSVSWYQQTPGQGLQFLFEYFSETQRNKGNFPGRFSGRQFSNSRSEMNVSTLELGDSALYLCASSLEGAFEKLFFGSGTQLSVL.

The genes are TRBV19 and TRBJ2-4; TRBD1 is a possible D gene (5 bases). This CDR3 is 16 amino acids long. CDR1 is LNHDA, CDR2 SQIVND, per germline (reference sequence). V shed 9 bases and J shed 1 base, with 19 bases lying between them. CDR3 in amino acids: CARTRGAMRAKNIQYF. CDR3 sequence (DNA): TGTGCCAGGACACGTGGGGCGATGCGGGCCAAAAACATTCAGTACTTC.

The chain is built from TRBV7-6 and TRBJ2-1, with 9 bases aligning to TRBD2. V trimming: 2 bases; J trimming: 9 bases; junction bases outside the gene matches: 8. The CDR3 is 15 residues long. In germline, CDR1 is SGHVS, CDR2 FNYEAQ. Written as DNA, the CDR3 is TGTGCCAGCAGCTTAAGGGCTAGCGGGGCCAGTGAGCAGTTCTTC. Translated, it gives CASSLRASGASEQFF.

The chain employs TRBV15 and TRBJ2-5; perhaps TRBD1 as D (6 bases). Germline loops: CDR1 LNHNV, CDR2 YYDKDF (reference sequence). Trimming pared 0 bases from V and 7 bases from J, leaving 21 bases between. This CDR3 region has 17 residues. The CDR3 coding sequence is TGTGCCACCAGCAGAGATGCCAGGGCAACAGGGAGCACGACCCAGTACTTC. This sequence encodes CATSRDARATGSTTQYF.